The 22 T cell receptor beta chains in this list originate from one sample, sequenced in a study of blood T cell repertoires in COVID-19 (dated by TCRdb to about 2020). The method was the immunoSEQ multiplex PCR assay. TCRdb holds this immuneACCESS table with in-frame rearrangements only. Some clones are missing; in checked studies, unresolved V genes explain under half, and the rest has no known cause. Recorded for this sample are 150,000 to 200,000 clones; approximately 83% of them occurred a single time. Of the sample, roughly 8.2% falls within the top ten clones. The sequencing sample was made of peripheral blood. These TCRs come from a man in his fifties or sixties with acute or convalescent COVID-19.

The genes are TRBV7-3 and TRBJ1-5, with a possible D match to TRBD1 (5 bases). The CDR3 is 20 amino acids. Germline CDR1 and CDR2: SGHTA and FQGTGA. The V and J ends lost 1 base and 5 bases respectively, with 27 bases between them. CDR3 sequence reads: CASSLKGLGAARGIHQPQHF. In nucleotides, the CDR3 is TGTGCCAGCAGCTTAAAGGGGCTTGGGGCGGCGCGAGGCATTCATCAGCCCCAGCATTTT.

The chain combines TRBV11-2 with TRBJ2-1; D gene unclear. CDR3 length: 14 amino acids. Trimming left V 1 base short and J 8 bases short, with 12 bases between. CDR1 is SGHAT and CDR2 is FQNNGV in the germline V gene. The CDR3 coding sequence is TGTGCCAGCAGCTTAGCTAGGCCGACCGATGAGCAGTTCTTC. It yields the protein CASSLARPTDEQFF.

CDR3 amino acids: CASSSELDSPLHF. DNA for the CDR3: TGCGCCAGCAGCTCCGAGTTGGATTCACCCCTCCACTTT. The gene calls are TRBV5-1 and TRBJ1-6; D gene unclear. This CDR3 is built from 13 residues. V lost 3 bases and J 8 bases, leaving 9 bases between the germline ends. In germline, CDR1 is SGHRS, CDR2 YFSETQ.

The V call is TRBV7-3, the J call TRBJ1-1; D ambiguous. V was pared by 1 base and J by 0 bases, with 12 bases between. CDR1 and CDR2 from the germline V gene are SGHTA and FQGTGA. The CDR3 contains 16 residues. The CDR3, as DNA: TGTGCCAGCAGCTTAAATGGTGTGCGTATGAACACTGAAGCTTTCTTT. It is translated as CASSLNGVRMNTEAFF.

J is TRBJ1-1 and V is TRBV10-3, with 8 bases aligning to TRBD1. This CDR3 has 17 amino acids. V was clipped by 6 bases and J by 4 bases; unmatched bases: 16. The germline V gene encodes CDR1 ENHRY and CDR2 SYGVKD. The CDR3 coding sequence is TGTGCCATCAGCGGCTTCGGCAGGGGGCAAGGCGGCACTGAAGCTTTCTTT. Residues: CAISGFGRGQGGTEAFF.

The chain has TRBV9 and TRBJ2-7, with D maybe TRBD1 (6 bases). Germline lookup yields CDR1 SGDLS and CDR2 YYNGEE. The CDR3 totals 20 residues. Trimming left V 0 bases short and J 3 bases short, with 28 bases between. The CDR3 nucleotides are TGTGCCAGCAGCGTAGCCTCCTTAGACGACAGGTCGGGTTCATTCTACGAGCAGTACTTC. Translating gives CASSVASLDDRSGSFYEQYF.

This chain uses TRBV7-6 with TRBJ2-7; 7 nucleotides match TRBD2. In germline, CDR1 is SGHVS, CDR2 FNYEAQ. The CDR3 is made up of 15 amino acids. The ends lost 5 bases at V and 7 bases at J; junction bases unmatched: 14. CDR3 sequence (DNA): TGTGCCAGCAGCCCGTTCCAGGCGGGAGCTGGAGAGCAGTACTTC. It codes for CASSPFQAGAGEQYF. Drawing the rest from reference TRBV7-6 and TRBJ2-7, the complete variable domain is GAGVSQSPRYKVTKRGQDVALRCDPISGHVSLYWYRQALGQGPEFLTYFNYEAQQDKSGLPNDRFSAERPEGSISTLTIQRTEQRDSAMYRCASSPFQAGAGEQYFGPGTRLTVT.

This chain joins TRBV5-1 and TRBJ1-6; 10 bases fit TRBD1. V gave up 4 bases and J gave up 10 bases; unmatched junction bases: 5. CDR3 size: 14 residues. The germline CDR1 and CDR2 sequences are SGHRS and YFSETQ. CDR3 in amino acids: CASSIGTGASPLHF. The CDR3 DNA reads TGCGCCAGCAGCATCGGGACAGGGGCCTCACCCCTCCACTTT.

This sequence joins TRBV2 and TRBJ1-4, with no clear D. Looked up from germline, CDR1 is SNHLY and CDR2 is FYNNEI. V was cut by 0 bases and J by 7 bases, with 15 bases left in between. The CDR3 runs to 16 residues. The DNA of the CDR3 is TGTGCCAGCAGTGAAGCGGGAGGTAGCGGTGGTGAAAAACTGTTTTTT. It yields the protein CASSEAGGSGGEKLFF.

The chain recombines TRBV7-2 with TRBJ1-6; 9 bases match TRBD1. This CDR3 is 15 amino acids long. CDR1 and CDR2 (germline): SGHTA, FQGNSA. V dropped 2 bases and J dropped 7; count of bases not matched to a gene: 3. This CDR3 reads CASSLWTGENSPLHF. The CDR3 coding sequence is TGTGCCAGCAGCTTATGGACAGGGGAAAATTCACCCCTCCACTTT.

CDR3 coding DNA: TGTGCCAGCAGTTTTAGGGGCAATGAGCAGTTCTTC. Translation gives CASSFRGNEQFF. The chain is built from TRBV28 and TRBJ2-1, with D maybe TRBD1 (5 bases). The V gene's germline CDR1 is MDHEN and CDR2 SYDVKM. CDR3 length: 12 amino acids. The ends were cut back, 3 bases at V and 6 bases at J, with 6 bases in the middle.

This clone was detected once. This chain joins TRBV6-5 and TRBJ1-2; D might be TRBD1 (6 bases). Germline V gene lookup returns CDR1 MNHEY and CDR2 SVGAGI. Between the trimmed V and J ends, which lost 5 bases and 2 bases, there was a span of 15 bases. This CDR3 is 15 amino acids long. Here the CDR3 DNA reads TGTGCCAGCAGTCTGACGACAGGCTCAAACTATGGCTACACCTTC. Translation: CASSLTTGSNYGYTF.

The chain combines TRBV18 with TRBJ2-3; 10 bases align to TRBD2. CDR3 length equals 14 residues. Germline V gene lookup returns CDR1 KGHSH and CDR2 LQKENI. V lost 5 bases to trimming and J lost 1 base; unmatched junction nucleotides: 0. CDR3 DNA: TGTGCCAGCTCAGGGACTAGCGGCACAGATACGCAGTATTTT. Its protein is CASSGTSGTDTQYF. The full variable domain, rest sourced from reference TRBV18 and TRBJ2-3, is NAGVMQNPRHLVRRRGQEARLRCSPMKGHSHVYWYRQLPEEGLKFMVYLQKENIIDESGMPKERFSAEFPKEGPSILRIQQVVRGDSAAYFCASSGTSGTDTQYFGPGTRLTVL.

The gene calls are TRBV12-3 or TRBV12-4 and TRBJ1-1; no definite D call. V was clipped by 7 bases and J by 3 bases, with 6 bases between them. The CDR3 totals 11 residues. As DNA, the CDR3 is TGTGCCAGCATCCGGGACACTGAAGCTTTCTTT. Its translation: CASIRDTEAFF.

This clone was picked up one time. This chain joins TRBV9 and TRBJ1-4; D is ambiguous. The CDR3 is 14 residues long. Trimming stripped 0 bases from V and 2 bases from J, with 5 bases between. From germline, CDR1 is SGDLS and CDR2 YYNGEE. The CDR3 loop reads CASSVASTNEKLFF. CDR3 bases: TGTGCCAGCAGCGTAGCGTCGACTAATGAAAAACTGTTTTTT.

The chain uses TRBV19 and TRBJ2-6; 9 bases fit TRBD2. The CDR3 totals 17 residues. CDR1 and CDR2 (germline): LNHDA, SQIVND (reference sequence). The junction had 4 bases not matched to a gene; V was cut back by 3 bases and J by 1 base. The CDR3 here is CASSIGLAGSGANVLTF. DNA for the CDR3: TGTGCCAGTAGTATCGGTCTAGCGGGATCTGGGGCCAACGTCCTGACTTTC.

The genes are TRBV5-4 and TRBJ2-1, with 9 bases aligning to TRBD1. This CDR3 is 17 amino acids long. Trimming removed 4 bases from V and 5 bases from J; junction bases left unmatched: 13. CDR1 is SGHNT and CDR2 is YYREEE in the germline V gene (reference sequence). This CDR3 reads CASSPEHPGQGHNEQFF. In nucleotides, the CDR3 is TGTGCCAGCAGCCCAGAACATCCGGGACAGGGACACAATGAGCAGTTCTTC.

The chain has TRBV11-2 and TRBJ2-1; D is perhaps TRBD2 (5 bases). This CDR3 has 14 residues. The V and J ends lost 0 bases and 5 bases respectively, with 8 bases between them. CDR1 and CDR2 (germline): SGHAT, FQNNGV. CDR3 nucleotide sequence: TGTGCCAGCAGCTTAGATCACGGGGACAATGAGCAGTTCTTC. This sequence encodes CASSLDHGDNEQFF.

This rearrangement joins TRBV11-2 to TRBJ1-4; no clear D gene. V lost 5 bases to trimming and J lost 8 bases, with 9 bases between them. Germline V gives CDR1 SGHAT, CDR2 FQNNGV. There are 12 residues in the CDR3. The chain's CDR3 is CASSTMGEKLFF. The CDR3 coding sequence is TGTGCCAGCAGCACAATGGGCGAAAAACTGTTTTTT. The full variable domain, its missing parts supplied by reference TRBV11-2 and TRBJ1-4, is EAGVAQSPRYKIIEKRQSVAFWCNPISGHATLYWYQQILGQGPKLLIQFQNNGVVDDSQLPKDRFSAERLKGVDSTLKIQPAKLEDSAVYLCASSTMGEKLFFGSGTQLSVL.

The chain carries TRBV28 and TRBJ2-7; tentatively, D is TRBD2 (5 bases). Germline-derived CDR1 and CDR2 are MDHEN and SYDVKM. The CDR3 loop spans 13 amino acids. Trimming left V 1 base short and J 4 bases short, with 8 bases between. The CDR3 loop is CASSLSPGYEQYF. The CDR3 DNA reads as TGTGCCAGCAGTTTATCCCCGGGGTACGAGCAGTACTTC.

Here the CDR3 reads CASSPRGEAKNIQYF. CDR3 nucleotide sequence: TGTGCCAGCTCACCGCGGGGGGAAGCCAAAAACATTCAGTACTTC. J is TRBJ2-4 and V is TRBV18; 8 bases map to TRBD2. The CDR3 has 15 residues. Unmatched junction bases numbered 1, after V lost 3 bases and J lost 0 bases. Germline V gene sequence: CDR1 KGHSH, CDR2 LQKENI. The variable domain in full, with the rest retrieved from reference TRBV18 and TRBJ2-4, is NAGVMQNPRHLVRRRGQEARLRCSPMKGHSHVYWYRQLPEEGLKFMVYLQKENIIDESGMPKERFSAEFPKEGPSILRIQQVVRGDSAAYFCASSPRGEAKNIQYFGAGTRLSVL.

V gene TRBV5-1 combines with J gene TRBJ1-2; D gene uncertain. From germline, CDR1 is SGHRS and CDR2 YFSETQ. The CDR3 is 15 amino acids. V lost 1 base and J 3 bases, leaving 13 bases between the germline ends. CDR3 coding DNA: TGCGCCAGCAGCTTGTGGTCCGGGTGGGACTATGGCTACACCTTC. Translation: CASSLWSGWDYGYTF.